A single sample gave rise to the 22 T cell receptor beta chains below, sequenced in a study of blood T cells in healthy people across ages. The use of a sample-barcoded 5' primer and a J-beta primer mix characterized a second PCR of about 7 to 12 cycles. In TCRdb, the 5' RACE reads were re-called with MiXCR into one record per CDR3 protein. The data hold about 1.6 million distinct CDR3 sequences, with about 32% observed a single time. Sequencing used blood. The receptors originated from a woman between 25 and 40 years old in good health.

The sample holds a few counts of this clonotype. J is TRBJ2-1 and V is TRBV5-1; D is ambiguous. The CDR3 has 13 amino acids. V lost 4 bases and J 8 bases, leaving 13 bases between the germline ends. CDR1 and CDR2 (germline): SGHRS, YFSETQ. The CDR3 bases are TGCGCCAGCAGCCCGGTGTCGGACGATGAGCAGTTCTTC. Its protein is CASSPVSDDEQFF.

This rearrangement joins TRBV10-3 to TRBJ1-2; no clear D. The germline V gene has CDR1 ENHRY and CDR2 SYGVKD. Trimming cost V 2 bases and J 0 bases, with 13 bases left between them. The CDR3 runs 16 residues. DNA of the CDR3: TGTGCCATCAGTGAGCCGAGGTCGGGAACTAACTATGGCTACACCTTC. This gives the protein CAISEPRSGTNYGYTF.

The chain employs TRBV11-3 and TRBJ1-4; no reliable D call. V was trimmed by 4 bases and J by 2 bases, leaving 23 bases between them. The CDR3 runs 19 residues. CDR1 and CDR2 from the germline V gene are SGHNT and YENEEA. CDR3 sequence: CASSSVPWREVRTNEKLFF. The CDR3 coding sequence is TGTGCCAGCAGCTCGGTCCCGTGGAGGGAGGTTAGGACTAATGAAAAACTGTTTTTT.

This clonotype came up many times. The rearrangement links TRBV10-3 to TRBJ2-5, with TRBD1 matching 7 bases. Unmatched junction bases numbered 8, after V lost 8 bases and J lost 5 bases. Germline values: CDR1 ENHRY, CDR2 SYGVKD. There are 13 residues in the CDR3. This CDR3 reads CAIQQGPGETQYF. The CDR3 bases are TGTGCCATCCAACAGGGGCCCGGGGAGACCCAGTACTTC.

This clonotype occurred a few times. CDR3 sequence reads: CASSQVAGGKNIQYF. For the CDR3, the DNA is TGTGCCAGCAGCCAAGTAGCGGGAGGCAAAAACATTCAGTACTTC. This chain uses TRBV3-1 with TRBJ2-4; the match to TRBD2 covers 10 bases. Trimming removed 1 base from V and 3 bases from J; junction bases left unmatched: 0. In germline, CDR1 is LGHDT, CDR2 YNNKEL (reference sequence). The CDR3 contains 15 residues.

Remarks on this clonotype: This may stem from a read error, because a much larger clone lies one nucleotide away. This chain joins TRBV28 and TRBJ2-1; the D gene is possibly TRBD1 (6 bases). The CDR3 is made up of 14 amino acids. The V and J ends lost 6 bases and 10 bases respectively, with 19 bases between them. Germline lookup yields CDR1 MDHEN and CDR2 SYDVKM. The CDR3 protein is CASSLTFTTGEQFF. In nucleotides, the CDR3 is TGTGCCAGCAGCCTTACCTTCACAACAGGGGAGCAGTTCTTC. The full variable domain, in which reference TRBV28 and TRBJ2-1 provide the parts outside the CDR3, is DVKVTQSSRYLVKRTGEKVFLECVQDMDHENMFWYRQDPGLGLRLIYFSYDVKMKEKGDIPEGYSVSREKKERFSLILESASTNQTSMYLCASSLTFTTGEQFFGPGTRLTVL.

The CDR3: CASRRSATVETQYF. The DNA for the CDR3 is TGCGCCAGCAGAAGAAGCGCAACAGTAGAGACCCAGTACTTC. This chain joins TRBV5-1 and TRBJ2-5; D uncertain. CDR3 length equals 14 residues. Trimming took off 5 bases at V and 4 bases at J, with 15 bases between the two ends. The germline gives CDR1 SGHRS, CDR2 YFSETQ. Complete variable domain (other parts from reference TRBV5-1 and TRBJ2-5): KAGVTQTPRYLIKTRGQQVTLSCSPISGHRSVSWYQQTPGQGLQFLFEYFSETQRNKGNFPGRFSGRQFSNSRSEMNVSTLELGDSALYLCASRRSATVETQYFGPGTRLLVL.

The genes are TRBV4-1 and TRBJ2-7; 11 bases are shared with TRBD2. The V gene end was trimmed by 2 bases and the J gene end by 7 bases; junction bases not matched to a gene: 7. This CDR3 is built from 15 residues. The germline CDR1 and CDR2 sequences are MGHRA and YSYEKL. The CDR3: CASSQPLAGVPEQYF. The CDR3, as DNA: TGCGCCAGCAGCCAACCACTAGCGGGAGTCCCTGAGCAGTACTTC.

Points on this clonotype: Mismatch with germline at one junction end may stem from a read error. The chain links TRBV5-1 to TRBJ1-1, with 8 nucleotides matching TRBD1. The CDR3 consists of 16 residues. Germline CDR1 and CDR2: SGHRS and YFSETQ. CDR3 region: CASSDGTGRPNTGAFF. For the CDR3, the DNA is TGCGCCAGCAGCGATGGGACAGGAAGACCGAACACTGGAGCTTTCTTT.

J is TRBJ2-1 and V is TRBV12-3 or TRBV12-4; 8 nucleotides line up with TRBD2. Trimming removed 3 bases from V and 9 bases from J; junction bases left unmatched: 13. The CDR3 has 16 residues. The CDR3 loop is CASSLAPPGGLVEQFF. The DNA of the CDR3 is TGTGCCAGCAGTTTGGCCCCTCCGGGGGGGCTCGTTGAGCAGTTCTTC.

This clonotype showed up just once. The chain carries TRBV4-1 and TRBJ1-5; maybe TRBD1 (5 bases). CDR3 size: 16 residues. V was cut by 6 bases and J by 1 base, with 16 bases left in between. Germline V gene lookup returns CDR1 MGHRA and CDR2 YSYEKL. The DNA of the CDR3 is TGCGCCAGCAGGTTGGTCGGGGGAAAGAGCAATCAGCCCCAGCATTTT. As protein: CASRLVGGKSNQPQHF.

This clonotype was seen once. CDR3 region: CASSPAGAINEKLFF. In DNA, the CDR3 is TGTGCCAGCAGTCCCGCAGGGGCTATAAATGAAAAACTGTTTTTT. V and J are TRBV27 and TRBJ1-4; TRBD1 is a possible D gene (6 bases). In germline, CDR1 is MNHEY, CDR2 SMNVEV (reference sequence). The CDR3 is 15 residues long. The V end was cut by 5 bases, the J end by 5 bases, with 15 bases between. The full variable domain, in which reference TRBV27 and TRBJ1-4 provide the parts outside the CDR3, is EAQVTQNPRYLITVTGKKLTVTCSQNMNHEYMSWYRQDPGLGLRQIYYSMNVEVTDKGDVPEGYKVSRKEKRNFPLILESPSPNQTSLYFCASSPAGAINEKLFFGSGTQLSVL.

This clonotype was seen a handful of times. V gene TRBV20-1 combines with J gene TRBJ2-7; D gene uncertain. This CDR3 region has 11 residues. V lost 3 bases to trimming and J lost 6 bases, with 9 bases between them. Germline assignment: CDR1 DFQATT and CDR2 SNEGSKA (reference sequence). CDR3 residues: CSASLAFEQYF. In DNA form, the CDR3 reads TGCAGTGCTAGTCTGGCTTTCGAGCAGTACTTC.

The chain carries TRBV4-1 and TRBJ2-4, with D unclear. V dropped 3 bases and J dropped 7 bases, with 13 bases sitting between them. Germline CDR1 and CDR2: MGHRA and YSYEKL. This CDR3 has 14 amino acids. Here the CDR3 reads CASSHPSLGNIQYF. The CDR3 DNA is TGCGCCAGCAGCCATCCCTCTTTGGGCAACATTCAGTACTTC.

Concerning this clonotype: A read error may be the cause here, since a much bigger clone is one base away. The chain couples TRBV20-1 to TRBJ1-4; TRBD1 aligns across 10 bases. CDR1 is DFQATT and CDR2 is SNEGSKA in the germline V gene (reference sequence). CDR3 length: 16 amino acids. The CDR3 DNA reads as TGCAGTGCTAGACAAATACGGGGACAGGGGAATGAAAAACGGTTTTTT. Its translation: CSARQIRGQGNEKRFF.

This clonotype was detected only once. The chain links TRBV6-2 or TRBV6-3 to TRBJ2-1; 12 bases are shared with TRBD2. Germline V gene lookup returns CDR1 MNHEY and CDR2 SVGEGT. The V and J ends lost 0 bases and 7 bases, in that order; junction bases with no gene match: 4. The CDR3 has 16 residues. The CDR3 loop is CASSYSLAGGRNEQFF. CDR3 coding DNA: TGTGCCAGCAGTTACTCCCTAGCGGGAGGGAGGAATGAGCAGTTCTTC.

At least ten counts were recorded for this clonotype. This chain connects TRBV29-1 to TRBJ1-2; perhaps TRBD1 as D (5 bases). The CDR3 sequence is 12 residues long. Per the germline V gene, CDR1 is SQVTM and CDR2 is ANQGSEA. V was pared by 6 bases and J by 6 bases, with 14 bases between. Written as DNA, the CDR3 is TGCAGCGTCATGACAGTTGATCATGGCTACACCTTC. Amino acids: CSVMTVDHGYTF.

The V and J genes are TRBV4-1 and TRBJ2-7; maybe TRBD1 (5 bases). The CDR3 extends over 15 amino acids. The V gene lost 2 bases and the J gene lost 7 bases, with 18 bases spanning the gap. Germline-derived CDR1 and CDR2 are MGHRA and YSYEKL. CDR3 sequence (DNA): TGCGCCAGCAGCCAATACCGGGCAGGGTCACGGGAGCAGTACTTC. As protein: CASSQYRAGSREQYF.

This chain links TRBV4-1 with TRBJ2-6; 7 nucleotides line up with TRBD2. Losses at the gene ends were 0 bases for V and 0 bases for J; bases not matched to a gene: 8. This CDR3 is built from 19 residues. Per germline, CDR1 MGHRA and CDR2 YSYEKL. CDR3 loop: CASSQDSAGAGSGANVLTF. CDR3 bases: TGCGCCAGCAGCCAAGATTCGGCGGGAGCCGGCTCTGGGGCCAACGTCCTGACTTTC.

The chain combines TRBV5-1 with TRBJ2-1, with D possibly TRBD2 on 6 matching bases. V lost 0 bases to trimming and J lost 4 bases, with 14 bases between them. The CDR3 length is 16 residues. Germline V lookup: CDR1 SGHRS, CDR2 YFSETQ. The CDR3 nucleotides read TGCGCCAGCAGCTTGGAGGGTCGGGGGAGATACAATGAGCAGTTCTTC. Amino acids: CASSLEGRGRYNEQFF.

The chain employs TRBV29-1 and TRBJ1-2; possibly TRBD1 for D (5 bases). Trimming took off 0 bases at V and 4 bases at J, with 9 bases between the two ends. This CDR3 has 13 residues. Germline CDR1 SQVTM, CDR2 ANQGSEA. The CDR3 DNA sequence: TGCAGCGTTGAAGACAGGGCCATCTATGGCTACACCTTC. This codes for CSVEDRAIYGYTF.

The chain employs TRBV21-1 and TRBJ2-7. TRBV21-1 is a listed pseudogene. The CDR3 length is 17 residues. The DNA for the CDR3 is TGTGCCGGCAGCAAAGTTTGGTCGGCATTAGACTCCTACGAGCAGTACTTC. Translated: CAGSKVWSALDSYEQYF.